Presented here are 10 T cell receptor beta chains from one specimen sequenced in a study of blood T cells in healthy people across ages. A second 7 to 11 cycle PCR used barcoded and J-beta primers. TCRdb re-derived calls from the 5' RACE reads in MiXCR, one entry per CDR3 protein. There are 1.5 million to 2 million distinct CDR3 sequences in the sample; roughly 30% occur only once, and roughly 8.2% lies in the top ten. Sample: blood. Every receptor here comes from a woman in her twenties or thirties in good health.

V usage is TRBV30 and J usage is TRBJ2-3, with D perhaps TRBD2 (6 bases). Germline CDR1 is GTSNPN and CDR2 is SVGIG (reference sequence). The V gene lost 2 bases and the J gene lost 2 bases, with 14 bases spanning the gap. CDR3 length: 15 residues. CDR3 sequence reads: CAWSHYGGSTDTQYF. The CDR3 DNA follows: TGTGCCTGGAGTCATTATGGGGGGTCCACAGATACGCAGTATTTT.

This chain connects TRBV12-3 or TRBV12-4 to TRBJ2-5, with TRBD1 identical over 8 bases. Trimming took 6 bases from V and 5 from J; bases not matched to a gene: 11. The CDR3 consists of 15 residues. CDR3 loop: CASSPRDRWGETQYF. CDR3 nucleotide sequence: TGTGCCAGCAGCCCTCGGGACAGGTGGGGCGAGACCCAGTACTTC.

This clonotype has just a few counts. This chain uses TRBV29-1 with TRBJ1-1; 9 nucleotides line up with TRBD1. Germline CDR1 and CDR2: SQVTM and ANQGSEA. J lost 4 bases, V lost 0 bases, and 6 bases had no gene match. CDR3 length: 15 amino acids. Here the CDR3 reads CSVEDGTGLVTEAFF. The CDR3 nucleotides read TGCAGCGTTGAAGACGGGACAGGGTTGGTCACTGAAGCTTTCTTT.

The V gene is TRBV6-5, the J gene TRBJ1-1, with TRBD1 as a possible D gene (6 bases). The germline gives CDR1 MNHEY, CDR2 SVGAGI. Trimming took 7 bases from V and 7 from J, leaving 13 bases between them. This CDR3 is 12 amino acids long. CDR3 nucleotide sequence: TGTGCCAGCAAGAGGGGGGGAATTGAAGCTTTCTTT. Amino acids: CASKRGGIEAFF.

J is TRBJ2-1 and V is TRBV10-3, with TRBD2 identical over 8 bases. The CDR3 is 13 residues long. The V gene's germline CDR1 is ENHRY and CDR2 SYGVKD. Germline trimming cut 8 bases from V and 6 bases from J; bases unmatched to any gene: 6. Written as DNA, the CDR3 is TGTGCCATCCGGGAGGGGGGGAGCAATGAGCAGTTCTTC. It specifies CAIREGGSNEQFF.

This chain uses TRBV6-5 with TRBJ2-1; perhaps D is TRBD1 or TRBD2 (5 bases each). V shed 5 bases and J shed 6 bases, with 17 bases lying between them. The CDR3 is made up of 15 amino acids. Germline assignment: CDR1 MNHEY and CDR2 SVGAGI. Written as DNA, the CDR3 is TGTGCCAGCAGTCCAGAAGGGACGGCCGTCAATGAGCAGTTCTTC. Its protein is CASSPEGTAVNEQFF.

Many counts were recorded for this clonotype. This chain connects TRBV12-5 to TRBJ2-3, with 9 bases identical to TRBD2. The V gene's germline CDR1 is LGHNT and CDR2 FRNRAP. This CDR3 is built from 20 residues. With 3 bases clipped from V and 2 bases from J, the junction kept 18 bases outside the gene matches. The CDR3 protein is CASGLPYTSRTSGFTDTQYF. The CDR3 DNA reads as TGTGCTAGTGGTTTACCCTACACATCTCGAACTAGCGGGTTCACAGATACGCAGTATTTT.

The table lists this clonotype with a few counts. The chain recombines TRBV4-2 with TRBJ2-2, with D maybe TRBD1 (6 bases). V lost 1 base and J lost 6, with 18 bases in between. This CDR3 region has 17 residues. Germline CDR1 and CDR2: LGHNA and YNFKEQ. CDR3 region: CASSQVGWTEIPGELFF. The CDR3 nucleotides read TGTGCCAGCAGCCAAGTAGGATGGACAGAGATCCCCGGGGAGCTGTTTTTT.

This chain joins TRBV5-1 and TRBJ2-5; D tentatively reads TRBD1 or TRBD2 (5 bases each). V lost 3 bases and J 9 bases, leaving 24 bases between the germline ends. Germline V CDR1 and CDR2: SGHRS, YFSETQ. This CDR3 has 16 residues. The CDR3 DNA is TGCGCCAGCAGCTCCTCAGGTCCACCGGGACCTGGTTCCCAGTACTTC. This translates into CASSSSGPPGPGSQYF.

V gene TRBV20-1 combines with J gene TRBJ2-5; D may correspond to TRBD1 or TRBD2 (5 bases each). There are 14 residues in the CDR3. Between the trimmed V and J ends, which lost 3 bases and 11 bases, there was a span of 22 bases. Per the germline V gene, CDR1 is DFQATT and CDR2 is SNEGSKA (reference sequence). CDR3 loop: CSARGLADYNEQYF. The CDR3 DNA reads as TGCAGTGCTAGGGGGCTAGCTGACTACAATGAGCAGTACTTC.